The rows below give T cell receptor beta chains drawn from one sample of a study of blood T cell repertoires in COVID-19. Here immunoSEQ multiplex PCR was the method, and the copy in TCRdb shows in-frame clones only, minus some. The sample has 19,000 or so clones, about four fifths seen once; the top ten hold approximately 6.6%. The specimen sequenced was peripheral blood. All receptors come from a human donor in a cohort sampled during active COVID-19. Each CDR3 is given with its conserved first and last residue. A D gene is named only where the DNA matches it firmly. Rows give clone size only sometimes, using once, few, many, or a class for an expanded clone.

>TRBV5-4|NA|TRBD1|TRBJ1-6
CASSPGTANSPLHF
TGTGCCAGCAGTCCCGGGACAGCAAATTCACCCCTCCACTTT
>TRBV6-4|medium-sized|NA|TRBJ2-3
CASSELSGTDTQYF
TGTGCCAGCAGTGAGCTGAGCGGCACAGATACGCAGTATTTT
>TRBV7-9|once|NA|TRBJ1-5
CASSLAGEGQPQHF
TGTGCCAGCAGCTTAGCAGGGGAAGGTCAGCCCCAGCATTTT
>TRBV6-1|few|TRBD1|TRBJ1-4
CASSDGQENEKLFF
TGTGCCAGCAGTGACGGACAGGAGAATGAAAAACTGTTTTTT
>TRBV6-1|NA|NA|TRBJ1-3
CASSEREGGNTIYF
TGTGCCAGCAGTGAAAGAGAGGGTGGGAACACCATATATTTT
>TRBV10-3|NA|NA|TRBJ2-3
CAISDQGSWDTQYF
TGTGCCATCAGTGACCAGGGTTCCTGGGATACGCAGTATTTT
>TRBV6-4|NA|TRBD2|TRBJ2-3
CASSDGGGPGDTQYF
TGTGCCAGCAGTGACGGGGGAGGGCCGGGAGATACGCAGTATTTT
>TRBV21-1|NA|NA|TRBJ2-4
CASKPGAKNIQYF
TGTGCCAGCAAGCCGGGGGCCAAAAACATTCAGTACTTC
>TRBV7-7|NA|NA|TRBJ2-7
CASSLVGLGERSYEQYF
TGTGCTAGCAGCTTAGTCGGTTTGGGCGAGCGGTCCTACGAGCAGTACTTC
>TRBV27|once|TRBD2|TRBJ2-7
CASSSRLAGTDEQYF
TGTGCCAGCAGTTCTAGACTAGCGGGAACGGATGAGCAGTACTTC
>TRBV11-2|NA|TRBD1|TRBJ1-3
CASSSSDRGDNTIYF
TGTGCCAGCAGCTCAAGTGACAGGGGTGACAACACCATATATTTT
>TRBV5-1|NA|TRBD1|TRBJ2-7
CASSPDRGGYEQYF
TGCGCCAGCAGCCCCGACAGGGGGGGCTACGAGCAGTACTTC
>TRBV25-1|NA|TRBD2|TRBJ2-2
CASSGIAGLGSGELFF
TGTGCCAGCAGTGGAATAGCGGGATTAGGGTCCGGGGAGCTGTTTTTT
>TRBV13|NA|TRBD2|TRBJ2-1
CASSLGLAGDEQFF
TGTGCCAGCAGCCTAGGACTAGCGGGAGATGAGCAGTTCTTC
>TRBV6-6|NA|NA|TRBJ2-1
CASSYPMGGDNEQFF
TGTGCCAGCAGTTACCCTATGGGCGGGGACAATGAGCAGTTCTTC
>TRBV5-4|NA|NA|TRBJ2-3
CASSLADSDTQYF
TGTGCCAGCAGCTTGGCCGACTCAGATACGCAGTATTTT
>TRBV19|NA|TRBD1|TRBJ1-6
CASGQGDSPLHF
TGTGCCAGCGGACAGGGGGATTCACCCCTCCACTTT
>TRBV7-2|NA|NA|TRBJ2-1
CASGTVGGGGQFF
TGTGCATCGGGAACGGTGGGGGGAGGTGGGCAGTTCTTC
>TRBV4-3|NA|TRBD1|TRBJ2-5
CASSQDGYRGETQYF
TGCGCCAGCAGCCAAGATGGCTACAGGGGGGAGACCCAGTACTTC
>TRBV2|NA|NA|TRBJ2-1
CASSESVYNEQFF
TGTGCCAGCAGTGAATCGGTCTACAATGAGCAGTTCTTC
>TRBV27|NA|NA|TRBJ1-2
CASSFLSIGAAGKANYGYTF
TGTGCCAGCAGTTTTCTGTCGATTGGTGCAGCGGGGAAAGCTAACTATGGCTACACCTTC
>TRBV7-3|NA|NA|TRBJ1-1
CASSTPGNTEAFF
TGTGCCAGCAGCACCCCAGGAAACACTGAAGCTTTCTTT
>TRBV2|NA|NA|TRBJ1-5
CASSRGLDSYNQPQHF
TGTGCCAGCAGTCGCGGCCTTGACAGCTACAATCAGCCCCAGCATTTT
>TRBV5-1|NA|TRBD2|TRBJ2-5
CASSGLAGVGETQYF
TGCGCCAGCAGCGGTTTAGCGGGAGTGGGGGAGACCCAGTACTTC
>TRBV7-2|NA|TRBD1|TRBJ1-6
CASSPRTGSSYNSPLHF
TGTGCCAGCAGCCCCAGGACAGGGAGCTCCTATAATTCACCCCTCCACTTT
>TRBV10-3|NA|TRBD1|TRBJ1-2
CAISTKQGDGYTF
TGTGCCATCAGTACCAAACAGGGGGACGGCTACACCTTC
>TRBV11-1|few|TRBD2|TRBJ2-1
CASSLAGLAGGYNEQFF
TGTGCCAGCAGCTTAGCCGGACTAGCGGGAGGTTACAATGAGCAGTTCTTC
>TRBV2|once|NA|TRBJ2-3
CASGQRRGTDTQYF
TGTGCCAGCGGACAGAGACGCGGCACAGATACGCAGTATTTT
>TRBV4-2|NA|TRBD1|TRBJ2-3
CASSQEPRQGTDTQYF
TGTGCCAGCAGCCAAGAACCGAGACAGGGGACAGATACGCAGTATTTT
>TRBV27|NA|NA|TRBJ2-1
CASSASSSSPNEQFF
TGTGCCAGCAGTGCCTCAAGCTCTAGCCCCAATGAGCAGTTCTTC
>TRBV7-8|once|NA|TRBJ2-1
CASSPRRSYNEQFF
TGTGCCAGCAGCCCGCGCAGGTCCTACAATGAGCAGTTCTTC
>TRBV6-2/TRBV6-3|NA|NA|TRBJ2-3
CASSYYRVSTDTQYF
TGTGCCAGCAGTTACTACAGGGTATCGACAGATACGCAGTATTTT
>TRBV7-2|NA|NA|TRBJ1-1
CASSFSTTEAFF
TGTGCCAGCAGCTTCAGTACAACTGAAGCTTTCTTT
>TRBV18|NA|TRBD1|TRBJ1-2
CASSATQGDGYTF
TGTGCCAGCTCAGCCACACAGGGGGATGGCTACACCTTC
>TRBV11-2|NA|NA|TRBJ2-2
CATLPNTGTGELFF
TGTGCCACCCTACCTAATACCGGCACCGGGGAGCTGTTTTTT
>TRBV6-4|few|TRBD2|TRBJ2-3
CASSDSGGEADTQYF
TGTGCCAGCAGTGACTCCGGGGGGGAGGCAGATACGCAGTATTTT
>TRBV7-9|NA|NA|TRBJ2-5
CASNEVAGLQETQYF
TGTGCCAGCAACGAGGTCGCAGGGCTCCAAGAGACCCAGTACTTC
>TRBV4-3|NA|TRBD2|TRBJ2-1
CASSQDPGGVYNEQFF
TGCGCCAGCAGCCAAGATCCGGGGGGGGTTTACAATGAGCAGTTCTTC
>TRBV4-3|NA|NA|TRBJ2-5
CASSRGQTQETQYF
TGCGCCAGCAGCCGCGGACAGACGCAAGAGACCCAGTACTTC
>TRBV12-3/TRBV12-4|NA|NA|TRBJ2-7
CASSPAYEQYF
TGTGCCAGCAGTCCTGCCTACGAGCAGTACTTC
>TRBV6-2/TRBV6-3|NA|TRBD2|TRBJ2-7
CASSFLAGFSYEQYF
TGTGCCAGCAGTTTCCTAGCGGGTTTTTCCTACGAGCAGTACTTC
>TRBV28|NA|TRBD1|TRBJ2-1
CASSRQDRDVNEQFF
TGTGCCAGCAGCCGCCAGGACAGGGATGTGAATGAGCAGTTCTTC
>TRBV18|NA|TRBD1|TRBJ1-1
CASSPGTGLHAFF
TGTGCCAGCTCACCGGGGACAGGCCTTCACGCTTTCTTT
>TRBV5-6|NA|NA|TRBJ2-2
CASSLGTASWVAGELFF
TGTGCCAGCAGCCTCGGGACTGCCTCTTGGGTGGCCGGGGAGCTGTTTTTT
>TRBV11-2|NA|TRBD1|TRBJ1-1
CASSLTTQGSEAFF
TGTGCCAGCAGCTTAACCACACAGGGGAGTGAAGCTTTCTTT
>TRBV18|NA|TRBD1|TRBJ2-7
CASSPEWGQGGDYEQYF
TGTGCCAGCTCACCAGAATGGGGACAGGGCGGGGACTACGAGCAGTACTTC
>TRBV6-4|NA|TRBD2|TRBJ2-3
CASSGGSGPDTQYF
TGTGCCAGCAGTGGGGGTAGCGGGCCAGATACGCAGTATTTT